These 24 T cell receptor beta chains came from one sample sequenced in a study of regulatory T cells in long-lasting Graves disease. In building TCR beta libraries, iRepertoire HTBI primers were used together with Arm-PCR of CDR3 regions. One entry per CDR3 protein results from TCRdb running MiXCR on the multiplex PCR reads. The sample has 530,000 or so distinct CDR3 sequences, about 13% seen once. Time point meaning: newly diagnosed GD, antithyroid drugs for less than 3 months. Extracted PBMC RNA gave rise to the TCR library. These same data were also listed under a study on T cells in Graves' hyperthyroidism and ophthalmopathy.

The sequences come from peripheral blood mononuclear cells (PBMCs), collected at new diagnosis, from a patient treated with antithyroid drugs. These receptors all stem from a man in his thirties or forties with Graves disease.

This clonotype was recorded many times. The chain uses TRBV2 and TRBJ2-7, with 7 nucleotides matching TRBD2. V lost 7 bases, J lost 3 bases, and 12 bases stayed unmatched. CDR1 and CDR2 (germline): SNHLY, FYNNEI. The CDR3 sequence is 15 residues long. CDR3 loop: CASTAGGGADYEQYF. The CDR3 bases are TGTGCCAGCACCGCCGGGGGAGGGGCGGACTACGAGCAGTACTTC.

In this sample, this clonotype turned up many times. The CDR3 nucleotides are TGTGCCAGCAACCTTTGGACAGGGGAGACCCAGTACTTC. Protein: CASNLWTGETQYF. The V gene is TRBV9, the J gene TRBJ2-5; TRBD1 aligns across 8 bases. The germline V gene encodes CDR1 SGDLS and CDR2 YYNGEE. The CDR3 loop spans 13 amino acids. Losses at the gene ends were 6 bases for V and 5 bases for J; bases not matched to a gene: 6.

This clonotype was counted ten times or more. The chain recombines TRBV20-1 with TRBJ2-7; no definite D call. The CDR3 runs 14 residues. Germline CDR1 DFQATT, CDR2 SNEGSKA (reference sequence). V lost 5 bases to trimming and J lost 3 bases, with 17 bases between them. The CDR3 nucleotides read TGCAGTGCTCCCGCCCACTCCTCTTTCTACGAGCAGTACTTC. This codes for CSAPAHSSFYEQYF.

This clonotype was found many times. The V gene is TRBV6-2 or TRBV6-3, the J gene TRBJ2-1, with 8 bases that match TRBD2. The ends lost 3 bases at V and 3 bases at J; junction bases unmatched: 4. Germline CDR1 is MNHEY and CDR2 is SVGEGT. The CDR3 is 15 amino acids. In DNA form, the CDR3 reads TGTGCCAGCAGTTATGGTAGCGGGGACTACAATGAGCAGTTCTTC. Translation gives CASSYGSGDYNEQFF.

This clonotype was seen at least ten times. The chain links TRBV5-1 to TRBJ1-2, with D unresolved. V was cut by 4 bases and J by 6 bases, with 13 bases left in between. The germline gives CDR1 SGHRS, CDR2 YFSETQ. The CDR3 length is 13 residues. CDR3 in amino acids: CASSVQPRDGYTF. Here the CDR3 DNA reads TGCGCCAGCAGCGTACAGCCCCGGGATGGCTACACCTTC.

This clonotype was detected many times. The chain employs TRBV6-1 and TRBJ2-5; TRBD2 is a possible D gene (6 bases). Trimming shortened V by 4 bases and J by 2 bases, and 11 bases separated the two germline ends. Germline V gives CDR1 MNHNS, CDR2 SASEGT. CDR3 length: 14 amino acids. This CDR3 reads CASSGVAGQETQYF. CDR3 nucleotides: TGTGCCAGCAGTGGGGTTGCGGGGCAAGAGACCCAGTACTTC.

Regarding this clonotype: This may come from a read error, since a much larger clone is one base off. The chain uses TRBV12-3 or TRBV12-4 and TRBJ2-3, with unresolved D. This CDR3 is 15 amino acids long. The ends were cut back, 10 bases at V and 2 bases at J, with 19 bases in the middle. The CDR3 sequence is CATVRSRPNTDTQYF. CDR3 sequence (DNA): TGTGCCACAGTCCGTTCGCGACCTAACACAGATACGCAGTATTTT.

Details on this clonotype: Compared with germline, one end of the junction differs, possibly owing to a read error. The chain joins TRBV27 to TRBJ2-5; 7 positions agree with TRBD1. CDR3 size: 13 residues. Germline lookup yields CDR1 MNHEY and CDR2 SMNVEV (reference sequence). Written as DNA, the CDR3 is TGTGCCAACAGTCCCACAGGGGAAGAGACCCAGTACTTC. It translates to CANSPTGEETQYF.

V is TRBV12-3 or TRBV12-4 and J is TRBJ1-5, with a possible D match to TRBD1 (5 bases). CDR3 length: 16 residues. Trimming pared 2 bases from V and 3 bases from J, leaving 14 bases between. CDR3 sequence: CASSLNGQGFNQPQHF. The CDR3 DNA is TGTGCCAGCAGTTTAAACGGGCAGGGCTTCAATCAGCCCCAGCATTTT.

This chain connects TRBV27 to TRBJ1-2, with 7 positions matching TRBD1. Germline V gene data show CDR1 as MNHEY and CDR2 as SMNVEV (reference sequence). CDR3 size: 14 residues. The ends lost 8 bases at V and 4 bases at J; junction bases unmatched: 10. For the CDR3, the DNA is TGTGCCAGCTCACCAAACAGGGGATTCTATGGCTACACCTTC. Translating gives CASSPNRGFYGYTF.

This clonotype was counted at least ten times. The chain employs TRBV27 and TRBJ1-1; D unresolved. Germline V gene data show CDR1 as MNHEY and CDR2 as SMNVEV (reference sequence). Trimming pared 6 bases from V and 4 bases from J, leaving 12 bases between. This CDR3 comprises 13 residues. The CDR3 nucleotides are TGTGCCAGCAGGCCGGGTGGTGGCACTGAAGCTTTCTTT. Translating it yields CASRPGGGTEAFF.

This clonotype was counted between two and nine times. V is TRBV19 and J is TRBJ1-2; 7 bases map to TRBD1. Germline V lookup: CDR1 LNHDA, CDR2 SQIVND (reference sequence). The CDR3 totals 13 residues. After removal of 5 bases from V and 5 bases from J, the junction contained 5 bases not matched to a gene. Written as DNA, the CDR3 is TGTGCCAGTAGTCGGGACAGACAGTATGGCTACACCTTC. It specifies CASSRDRQYGYTF.

This clonotype showed up many times. The V and J genes are TRBV10-3 and TRBJ2-7; 9 bases line up with TRBD2. This CDR3 comprises 15 residues. V was pared by 3 bases and J by 4 bases, with 7 bases of the junction left unmatched. Germline CDR1 and CDR2: ENHRY and SYGVKD. The CDR3 nucleotides read TGTGCCATCAGTGAAAGCGGGACTAGCAAATACGAGCAGTACTTC. It is translated as CAISESGTSKYEQYF.

The chain employs TRBV9 and TRBJ1-1; 7 bases match TRBD1. The trim removed 4 bases at V and 5 bases at J, leaving 8 bases unmatched. Germline V gene lookup returns CDR1 SGDLS and CDR2 YYNGEE. This CDR3 region has 14 residues. As DNA, the CDR3 is TGTGCCAGCAGCTCATACAGGGGAGATACTGAAGCTTTCTTT. Its translation: CASSSYRGDTEAFF.

CDR3 residues: CASRETSDQQFF. CDR3 DNA sequence: TGTGCCAGCAGGGAGACTAGCGACCAGCAGTTCTTC. The rearrangement joins TRBV6-1 to TRBJ2-1; 8 bases line up with TRBD2. Trimming removed 6 bases from V and 11 bases from J; junction bases left unmatched: 6. This CDR3 is 12 amino acids long. The germline CDR1 and CDR2 sequences are MNHNS and SASEGT.

The table lists this clonotype with many counts. The rearrangement joins TRBV20-1 to TRBJ2-7, with 8 bases that match TRBD2. Germline CDR1 DFQATT, CDR2 SNEGSKA (reference sequence). The CDR3 runs to 15 residues. The V gene end was trimmed by 1 base and the J gene end by 3 bases; junction bases not matched to a gene: 8. The CDR3 DNA reads as TGCAGTGCTAGAGGAGTGGGACGGGGGGGCTACGAGCAGTACTTC. This codes for CSARGVGRGGYEQYF.

The CDR3 region has the DNA TGTGCCACCACCCCCGGCGCTGGGGGAGATACGCAGTATTTT. Residues: CATTPGAGGDTQYF. V and J are TRBV24-1 and TRBJ2-3; possibly TRBD1 or TRBD2 for D (5 bases each). Per germline, CDR1 KGHDR and CDR2 SFDVKD. The CDR3 extends over 14 amino acids. The V and J ends lost 8 bases and 5 bases respectively, with 16 bases between them.

At least ten counts were recorded for this clonotype. The chain links TRBV12-3 or TRBV12-4 to TRBJ1-6; TRBD1 matches 7 bases. CDR3 length: 15 residues. V gave up 7 bases and J gave up 4 bases; unmatched junction bases: 7. CDR3 in DNA: TGTGCCAGCAAACAGGGGCCTAATTATAATTCACCCCTCCACTTT. Translating gives CASKQGPNYNSPLHF.

At least ten counts were recorded for this clonotype. The rearrangement uses TRBV24-1 and TRBJ1-2; weak D call: TRBD1 (5 bases). V shed 4 bases and J shed 2 bases, with 13 bases lying between them. Germline V gene data show CDR1 as KGHDR and CDR2 as SFDVKD. This CDR3 is built from 15 residues. CDR3 DNA: TGTGCCACCAGTGAGGAGGGGACGGAAAACTATGGCTACACCTTC. This sequence encodes CATSEEGTENYGYTF.

This clonotype was detected only a few times. The V call is TRBV7-8, the J call TRBJ2-1, with 11 positions matching TRBD2. The V segment lost 6 bases and the J segment 9 bases; nucleotides outside the gene matches: 10. Germline values: CDR1 SGHVS, CDR2 FQNEAQ. This CDR3 has 15 residues. CDR3 protein: CASRLNLAGGFEQFF. The DNA of the CDR3 is TGTGCCAGCAGATTAAATCTAGCGGGAGGCTTTGAGCAGTTCTTC.

This clonotype was seen ten or more times. V gene TRBV6-1 combines with J gene TRBJ2-2; 15 nucleotides line up with TRBD2. The CDR3 has 17 residues. V was clipped by 6 bases and J by 7 bases; unmatched bases: 9. Germline V CDR1 and CDR2: MNHNS, SASEGT. This CDR3 is CASSPIRTSGRVGELFF. DNA for the CDR3: TGTGCCAGCAGCCCTATTAGGACTAGCGGGAGGGTCGGGGAGCTGTTTTTT.

The chain uses TRBV4-2 and TRBJ2-3; 11 bases are shared with TRBD2. The length of the CDR3 is 16 residues. Trimming at V came to 2 bases and at J to 3 bases, leaving 4 bases not matched to a gene. Germline V gives CDR1 LGHNA, CDR2 YNFKEQ. DNA for the CDR3: TGTGCCAGCAGCCAACCTAGCGGGGGGAGGACAGATACGCAGTATTTT. Its protein is CASSQPSGGRTDTQYF.

This clonotype was seen a handful of times. The gene calls are TRBV5-1 and TRBJ2-1; D uncertain. The V and J ends lost 9 bases and 0 bases respectively, with 16 bases between them. Germline V CDR1 and CDR2: SGHRS, YFSETQ. This CDR3 has 15 residues. Written as DNA, the CDR3 is TGCGCCACCTCCCGGGCCGGAAGCTCCTACAATGAGCAGTTCTTC. Amino acids: CATSRAGSSYNEQFF.

At least ten counts were recorded for this clonotype. The CDR3: CASGLVRVSSYNEQFF. Here the CDR3 DNA reads TGTGCTAGTGGTTTGGTTCGGGTAAGCTCCTACAATGAGCAGTTCTTC. J is TRBJ2-1 and V is TRBV12-5; D ambiguous. Germline loops: CDR1 LGHNT, CDR2 FRNRAP. The CDR3 has 16 amino acids. Trimming pared 0 bases from V and 0 bases from J, leaving 9 bases between.